This T cell receptor (beta chain) is from a study of vaccination and CD4 T cells after COVID-19. The CDR3 is 14 residues long. V was trimmed by 4 bases and J by 3 bases, leaving 13 bases between them. The V gene's germline CDR1 is SGHTA and CDR2 FQGNSA. Time point specified: late sampling 161 to 241 days after vaccination in three convalescent patients. Treatment given: approximately 10-day PBMC culture with coronavirus spike peptide pools or control peptides (ViraFEST assay). Sequencing of DNA taken from cultured CD4+ T cells relied on the Oncomine TCR Beta short-read assay. One entry per CDR3 protein results from TCRdb running MiXCR on the PCR reads. The sample lists approximately 20,000 distinct CDR3 sequences; about 35% were seen once. For this clonotype: The antigen remains unidentified.

The receptor's source is a human donor who had recovered from COVID-19. The chain links TRBV7-2 to TRBJ2-7, with D perhaps matching TRBD1 (6 bases). Material: CD4+ T cells from blood, cultured in vitro, obtained about 7 months after SARS-CoV-2 vaccination. This CDR3 reads CASSYQGGDYEQYF. CDR3 bases: TGTGCCAGCAGCTACCAAGGGGGAGACTACGAGCAGTACTTC.